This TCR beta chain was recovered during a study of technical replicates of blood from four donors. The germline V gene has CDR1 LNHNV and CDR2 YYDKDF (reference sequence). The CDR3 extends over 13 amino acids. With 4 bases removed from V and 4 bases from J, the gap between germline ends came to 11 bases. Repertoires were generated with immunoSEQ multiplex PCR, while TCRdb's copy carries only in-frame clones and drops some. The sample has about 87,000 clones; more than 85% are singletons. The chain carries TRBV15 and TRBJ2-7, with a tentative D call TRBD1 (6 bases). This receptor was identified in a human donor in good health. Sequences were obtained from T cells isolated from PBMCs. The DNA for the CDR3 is TGTGCCACCAGCACTAACAGGGCGTACGAGCAGTACTTC. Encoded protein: CATSTNRAYEQYF.